Listed here is a single T cell receptor beta chain. This clonotype was observed once. Its recognized antigen is unknown. No base quality values were provided; no much bigger clone lies one nucleotide off. The library was prepared using PCR. Sequencing used an Illumina HiSeq 2500. To reduce PCR and sequencing biases, unique molecular identifiers were incorporated into the TCR beta cDNA libraries. Every 1 to 10 million input T cells yielded roughly 500,000 cDNA molecules, meaning each molecule approximated one T cell. The same protocol used for the earlier healthy control dataset was applied to prepare and sequence the patient libraries. Within a given batch, samples were prepared together, multiplexed and sequenced on the same HiSeq lane. In the authors' own workflow: Raw barcoded reads were processed with MIGEC, discarding single-read molecular identifier groups before consensus assembly and CDR3 extraction. Clonotype tables were post-analysed with VDJtools, and diversity was normalized by down-sampling all datasets to the smallest sample size. In repertoire overlap clustering, CDR3 amino acid sequences, but not nucleotide sequences, were matched to correct batch-related cross-sample contamination. TCRdb redid the processing of the public reads, applying fastp at Q25 and MiXCR, and retained in-frame beta chains. Here each entry gathers all rows of one CDR3 protein and keeps the most common genes and DNA. It is TCRdb's table, rather than the study itself, that gives the V and J calls and clone size. This sample comprises about 560,000 distinct CDR3 sequences, roughly 40% of them detected only once. The top ten clones comprise around 1.7% of the sample.

To demonstrate the VDJtools post-analysis software, TCR beta repertoires were profiled from the peripheral blood of more than ten young patients with multiple sclerosis. Multiple sclerosis patients were children and adolescents aged 6 to 15 years. The data are from a study of post-analysis software for immune sequencing data (dated by TCRdb to 2015 to 2017). Broadly, across the study: Recorded disease courses included relapsing-remitting, secondary progressive and progressive-relapsing multiple sclerosis, with some patients lacking subtype annotation. The patient repertoires were set against 10 to 11 previously published healthy control repertoires from donors whose ages ranged from roughly 6 to 26 years. A subset of samples was prepared in parallel using single-end sample barcoding, then pooled and co-amplified after Illumina adapter ligation.

The germline V gene specifies SGHRS as CDR1 and YFSETQ as CDR2. Inclusive of the bounding cysteine and phenylalanine, the CDR3 is 13 residues long. Only the CDR3 DNA stays, 39 bases, in frame from base 1. Trimming removed 2 bases from V and 7 bases from J, leaving 12 bases between the germline ends. Overall results and qualifications from the work: Significantly lower normalized Chao1 diversity was found in multiple sclerosis patients than in controls, suggesting substantial peripheral T-cell clonal expansion. Direct clustering with F measure showed strong co-clustering of samples prepared in the same batch, prompting a batch-effect correction. Several TRBV segments, including TRBV5-6, TRBV5-1 and TRBV20-1, were significantly more frequent in patients than controls. The multiple sclerosis patient group was slightly younger than the control group.

Sequences were obtained from blood. This sequence uses TRBV5-1 and TRBJ1-2; TRBD1 is possibly the D segment (5 matching bases). The sequence came from a girl aged 5 to 17 with multiple sclerosis. CDR3 sequence: CASSFQGDGGYTF. The nucleotide sequence is given as TGCGCCAGCAGCTTTCAAGGGGATGGTGGCTACACCTTC.